The 2 T cell receptor beta chains in this list originate from one sample, sequenced in a study of CXCR3-negative and CXCR3-positive naive CD8 T cells. Study-level findings and limits: The TRB CDR3s that CXCR3-positive naive cells carried were more hydrophobic than those of CXCR3-negative naive cells.

Antigens for these TCRs are unknown. The study made its TRB cDNA libraries by 5' RACE, adding UMI labels. Using the 5' RACE reads, TCRdb records one entry per CDR3 protein without DNA. Its listing shows 4,500 to 6,000 distinct CDR3 sequences. Sequencing used naive CXCR3+ CD8+ T cells from blood. The subset here: CD45RO-CCR7+CD27+CD95- naive CD8+ T cells expressing CXCR3 (TNR3+). The receptors come from a human donor in good health. Some clones in this sample may be carry-over from other donors' samples.

The chain recombines TRBV7-9 with TRBJ2-7; with no DNA, the TCRdb D assignment of TRBD2 cannot be verified. There are 16 residues in the CDR3. Germline CDR1 and CDR2: SEHNR and FQNEAQ (reference sequence). CDR3 residues: CASSGPRSGGAGEQYF.

V is TRBV6-2 or TRBV6-3 and J is TRBJ2-1; TCRdb proposes TRBD2, but this gene call is untestable without DNA. Germline CDR1 MNHEY, CDR2 SVGEGT. The CDR3 is made up of 17 amino acids. CDR3 protein: CASGRSVARSSYNEQFF.